This T cell receptor (beta chain) was retrieved from a study of T cells in Graves' hyperthyroidism and ophthalmopathy. The V end lost 1 base, the J end lost 0 bases, and 15 bases lay between the germline ends. The V gene's germline CDR1 is SEHNR and CDR2 FQNEAQ (reference sequence). This CDR3 is 17 amino acids long. Authors of the study amplified TCR beta CDR3 regions from RNA transcripts. The HTBI primer set served for first-round RT-PCR of the TCR CDR3. TCRdb reprocessed the multiplex PCR reads with MiXCR, giving one entry per CDR3 protein. The table has about 570,000 distinct CDR3 sequences, 11% to 15% seen once.

V gene TRBV7-9 combines with J gene TRBJ1-2; D is ambiguous. This receptor was obtained from a woman between 35 and 50 years old with Graves' hyperthyroidism. What was sequenced was blood. The CDR3 spells CASSLEKWDSTNYGYTF. The CDR3 DNA is TGTGCCAGCAGCTTAGAAAAGTGGGATTCTACTAACTATGGCTACACCTTC. The full variable domain, completed using reference TRBV7-9 and TRBJ1-2, is DTGVSQNPRHKITKRGQNVTFRCDPISEHNRLYWYRQTLGQGPEFLTYFQNEAQLEKSRLLSDRFSAERPKGSFSTLEIQRTEQGDSAMYLCASSLEKWDSTNYGYTFGSGTRLTVV.